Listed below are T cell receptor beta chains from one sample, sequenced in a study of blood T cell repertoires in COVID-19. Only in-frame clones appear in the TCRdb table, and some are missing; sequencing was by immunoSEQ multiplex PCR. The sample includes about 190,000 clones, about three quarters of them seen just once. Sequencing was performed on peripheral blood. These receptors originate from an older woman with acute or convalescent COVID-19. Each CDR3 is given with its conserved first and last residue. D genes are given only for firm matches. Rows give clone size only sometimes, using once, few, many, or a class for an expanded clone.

CASSPMQTENYGYTF	TGTGCCAGCTCACCAATGCAGACAGAGAACTATGGCTACACCTTC	.	.	TRBV18	TRBJ1-2
CASSVGTEDTDTQYF	TGTGCCAGCAGCGTTGGGACAGAAGACACAGATACGCAGTATTTT	.	TRBD1	TRBV9	TRBJ2-3
CASTSLAGVGNEQFF	TGTGCCAGCACCTCACTAGCGGGAGTTGGCAATGAGCAGTTCTTC	.	TRBD2	TRBV27	TRBJ2-1
CASSLGENTEAFF	TGTGCCAGCAGCTTGGGAGAAAACACTGAAGCTTTCTTT	.	.	TRBV5-4	TRBJ1-1
CASSPYRTSGSYDEQFF	TGTGCCAGCAGCCCTTATCGGACTAGCGGGAGTTACGATGAGCAGTTCTTC	.	TRBD2	TRBV9	TRBJ2-1
CASSQVLGGSQPQHF	TGTGCCAGCAGCCAAGTACTCGGGGGTAGTCAGCCCCAGCATTTT	.	.	TRBV3-1/TRBV3-2	TRBJ1-5
CASSLSGQGETQYF	TGTGCCAGCAGCTTAAGTGGACAGGGGGAGACCCAGTACTTC	.	TRBD1	TRBV7-3	TRBJ2-5
CATQGIMNTGELFF	TGTGCCACGCAGGGCATAATGAACACCGGGGAGCTGTTTTTT	few	.	TRBV24-1	TRBJ2-2
CASSMGQGYEQYF	TGTGCCAGTAGTATGGGGCAAGGCTACGAGCAGTACTTC	.	.	TRBV19	TRBJ2-7
CASRSLGRSTIYF	TGTGCCAGCAGATCCCTGGGGAGAAGCACCATATATTTT	few	.	TRBV11-2	TRBJ1-3
CASSLSGPENIQYF	TGTGCCAGCAGCTTAAGCGGCCCGGAAAACATTCAGTACTTC	.	.	TRBV7-9	TRBJ2-4